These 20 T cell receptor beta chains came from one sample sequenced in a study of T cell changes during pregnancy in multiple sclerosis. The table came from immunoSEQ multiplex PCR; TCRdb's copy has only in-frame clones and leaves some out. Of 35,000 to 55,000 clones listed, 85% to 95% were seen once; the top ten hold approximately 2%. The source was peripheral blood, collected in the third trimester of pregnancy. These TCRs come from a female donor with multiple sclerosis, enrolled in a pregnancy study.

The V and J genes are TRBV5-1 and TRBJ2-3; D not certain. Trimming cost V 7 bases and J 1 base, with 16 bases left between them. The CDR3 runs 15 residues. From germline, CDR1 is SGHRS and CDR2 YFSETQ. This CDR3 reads CASGRGAVGTDTQYF. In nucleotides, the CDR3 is TGCGCCAGCGGTCGAGGCGCGGTGGGCACAGATACGCAGTATTTT.

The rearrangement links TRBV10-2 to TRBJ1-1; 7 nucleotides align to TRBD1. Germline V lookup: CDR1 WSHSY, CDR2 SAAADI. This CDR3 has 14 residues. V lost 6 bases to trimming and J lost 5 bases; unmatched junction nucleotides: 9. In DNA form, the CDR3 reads TGCGCCAGCAGACTAGACAGGGCGCAAACTGAAGCTTTCTTT. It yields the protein CASRLDRAQTEAFF.

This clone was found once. Written as DNA, the CDR3 is TGTGCCAGCAGTTACCTCGACAGTATGGAAGCTTTCTTT. As protein: CASSYLDSMEAFF. This sequence joins TRBV6-5 and TRBJ1-1; the D gene is possibly TRBD1 (5 bases). V was cut by 2 bases and J by 8 bases, with 12 bases left in between. Germline loops: CDR1 MNHEY, CDR2 SVGAGI. The CDR3 has 13 residues.

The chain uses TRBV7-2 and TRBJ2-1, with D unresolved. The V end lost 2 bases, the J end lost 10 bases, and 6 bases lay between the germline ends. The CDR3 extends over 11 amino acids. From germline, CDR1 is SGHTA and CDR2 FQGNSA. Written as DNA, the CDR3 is TGTGCCAGCAGCTTACGGGTGGAGCAGTTCTTC. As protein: CASSLRVEQFF. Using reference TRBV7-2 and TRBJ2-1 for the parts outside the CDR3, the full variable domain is GAGVSQSPSNKVTEKGKDVELRCDPISGHTALYWYRQSLGQGLEFLIYFQGNSAPDKSGLPSDRFSAERTGGSVSTLTIQRTQQEDSAVYLCASSLRVEQFFGPGTRLTVL.

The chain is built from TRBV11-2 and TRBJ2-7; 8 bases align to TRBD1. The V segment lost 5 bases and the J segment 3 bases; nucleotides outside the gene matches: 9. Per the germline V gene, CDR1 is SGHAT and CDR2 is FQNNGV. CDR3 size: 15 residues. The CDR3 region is CASSLGTGGFYEQYF. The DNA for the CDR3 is TGTGCCAGCAGCCTCGGGACAGGTGGATTCTACGAGCAGTACTTC.

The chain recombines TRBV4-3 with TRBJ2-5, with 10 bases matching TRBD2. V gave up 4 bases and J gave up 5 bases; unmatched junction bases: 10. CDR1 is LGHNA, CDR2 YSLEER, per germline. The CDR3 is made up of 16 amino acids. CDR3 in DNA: TGCGCCAGCAGCCCCCGGACTAGCGGAACAGGGGAGACCCAGTACTTC. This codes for CASSPRTSGTGETQYF.

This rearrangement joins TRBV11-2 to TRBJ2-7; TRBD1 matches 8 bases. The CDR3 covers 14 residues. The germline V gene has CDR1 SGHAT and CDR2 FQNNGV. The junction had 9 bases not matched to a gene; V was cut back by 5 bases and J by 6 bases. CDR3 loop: CASSSNNRGFEQYF. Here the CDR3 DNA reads TGTGCCAGCAGCAGTAACAACAGGGGGTTCGAGCAGTACTTC.

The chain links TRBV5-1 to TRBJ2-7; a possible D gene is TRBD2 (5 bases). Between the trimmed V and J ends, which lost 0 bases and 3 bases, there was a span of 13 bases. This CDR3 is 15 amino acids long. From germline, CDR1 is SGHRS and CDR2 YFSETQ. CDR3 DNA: TGCGCCAGCAGCTTGGAGGGAACGAGGGTCTACGAGCAGTACTTC. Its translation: CASSLEGTRVYEQYF.

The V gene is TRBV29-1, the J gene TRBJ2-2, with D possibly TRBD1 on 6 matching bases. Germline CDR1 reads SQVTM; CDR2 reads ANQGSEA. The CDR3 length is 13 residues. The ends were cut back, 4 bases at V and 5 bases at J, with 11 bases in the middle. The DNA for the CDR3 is TGCAGCGTTGTACAGGGCGGGACCGGGGAGCTGTTTTTT. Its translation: CSVVQGGTGELFF.

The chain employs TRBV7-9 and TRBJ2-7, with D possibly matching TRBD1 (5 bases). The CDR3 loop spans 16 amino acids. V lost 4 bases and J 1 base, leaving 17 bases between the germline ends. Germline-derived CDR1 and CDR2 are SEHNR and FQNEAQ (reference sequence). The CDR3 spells CASSSTRASQSYEQYF. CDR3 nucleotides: TGTGCCAGCAGCTCAACCAGGGCCAGTCAGTCCTACGAGCAGTACTTC.

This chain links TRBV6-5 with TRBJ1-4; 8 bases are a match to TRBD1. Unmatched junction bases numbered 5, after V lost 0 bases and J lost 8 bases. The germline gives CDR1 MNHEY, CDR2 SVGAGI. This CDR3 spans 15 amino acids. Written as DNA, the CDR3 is TGTGCCAGCAGTTACTCTGGGACAGGTGAAGAAAAACTGTTTTTT. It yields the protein CASSYSGTGEEKLFF.

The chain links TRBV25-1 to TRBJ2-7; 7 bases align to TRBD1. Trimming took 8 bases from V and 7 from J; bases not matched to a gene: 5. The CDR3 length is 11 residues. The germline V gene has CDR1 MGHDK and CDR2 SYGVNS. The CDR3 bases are TGTGCCAGCCGGGACAGTTTAGAGCAGTACTTC. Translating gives CASRDSLEQYF.

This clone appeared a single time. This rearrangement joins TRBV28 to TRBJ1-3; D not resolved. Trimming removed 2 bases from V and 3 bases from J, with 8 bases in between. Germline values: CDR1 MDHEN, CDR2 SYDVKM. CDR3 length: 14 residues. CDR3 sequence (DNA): TGTGCCAGCAGTTTACACAGCCTTGGAAACACCATATATTTT. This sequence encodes CASSLHSLGNTIYF.

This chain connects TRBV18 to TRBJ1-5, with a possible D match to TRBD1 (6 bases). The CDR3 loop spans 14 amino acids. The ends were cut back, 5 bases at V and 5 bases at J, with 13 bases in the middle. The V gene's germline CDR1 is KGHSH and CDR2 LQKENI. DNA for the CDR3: TGTGCCAGCTCAATTACAGGGTTTGATCAGCCCCAGCATTTT. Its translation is CASSITGFDQPQHF.

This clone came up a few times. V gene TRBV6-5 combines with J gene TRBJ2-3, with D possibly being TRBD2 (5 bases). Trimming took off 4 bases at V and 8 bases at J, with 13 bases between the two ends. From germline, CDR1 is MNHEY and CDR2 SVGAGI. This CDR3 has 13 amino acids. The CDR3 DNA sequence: TGTGCCAGCAGTTCTCCGGAGGTCGGTACGCAGTATTTT. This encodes CASSSPEVGTQYF.

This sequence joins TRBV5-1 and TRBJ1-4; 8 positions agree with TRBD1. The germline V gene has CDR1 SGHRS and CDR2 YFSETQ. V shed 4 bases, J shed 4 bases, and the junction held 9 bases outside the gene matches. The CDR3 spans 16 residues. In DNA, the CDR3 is TGCGCCAGCAGCCGGGGGCAGGGGGCCAATAATGAAAAACTGTTTTTT. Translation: CASSRGQGANNEKLFF. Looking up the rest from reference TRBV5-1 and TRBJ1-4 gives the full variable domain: KAGVTQTPRYLIKTRGQQVTLSCSPISGHRSVSWYQQTPGQGLQFLFEYFSETQRNKGNFPGRFSGRQFSNSRSEMNVSTLELGDSALYLCASSRGQGANNEKLFFGSGTQLSVL.

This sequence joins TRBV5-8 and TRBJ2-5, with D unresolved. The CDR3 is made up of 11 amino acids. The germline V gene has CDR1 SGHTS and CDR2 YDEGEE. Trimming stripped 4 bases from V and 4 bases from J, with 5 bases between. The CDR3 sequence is CASSVLETQYF. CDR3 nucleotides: TGTGCCAGCAGCGTATTAGAGACCCAGTACTTC.

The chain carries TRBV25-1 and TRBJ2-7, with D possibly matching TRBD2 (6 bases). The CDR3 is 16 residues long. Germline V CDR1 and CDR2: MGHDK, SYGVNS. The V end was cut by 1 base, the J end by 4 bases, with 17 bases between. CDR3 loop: CASSESDGSTWYEQYF. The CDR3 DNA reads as TGTGCCAGCAGTGAATCTGACGGGAGTACATGGTACGAGCAGTACTTC.

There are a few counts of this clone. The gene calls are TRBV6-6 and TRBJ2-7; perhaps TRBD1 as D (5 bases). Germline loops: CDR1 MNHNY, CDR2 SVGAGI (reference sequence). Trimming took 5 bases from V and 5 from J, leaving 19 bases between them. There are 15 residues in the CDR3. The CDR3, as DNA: TGTGCCAGCAGTCCGACGACAGCTAAGAACCACGAGCAGTACTTC. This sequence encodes CASSPTTAKNHEQYF.

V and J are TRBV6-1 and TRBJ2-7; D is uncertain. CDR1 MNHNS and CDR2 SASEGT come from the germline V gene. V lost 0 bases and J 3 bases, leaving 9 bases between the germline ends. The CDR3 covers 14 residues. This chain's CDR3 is CASSEALRVYEQYF. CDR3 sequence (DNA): TGTGCCAGCAGTGAAGCGCTTCGGGTCTACGAGCAGTACTTC.